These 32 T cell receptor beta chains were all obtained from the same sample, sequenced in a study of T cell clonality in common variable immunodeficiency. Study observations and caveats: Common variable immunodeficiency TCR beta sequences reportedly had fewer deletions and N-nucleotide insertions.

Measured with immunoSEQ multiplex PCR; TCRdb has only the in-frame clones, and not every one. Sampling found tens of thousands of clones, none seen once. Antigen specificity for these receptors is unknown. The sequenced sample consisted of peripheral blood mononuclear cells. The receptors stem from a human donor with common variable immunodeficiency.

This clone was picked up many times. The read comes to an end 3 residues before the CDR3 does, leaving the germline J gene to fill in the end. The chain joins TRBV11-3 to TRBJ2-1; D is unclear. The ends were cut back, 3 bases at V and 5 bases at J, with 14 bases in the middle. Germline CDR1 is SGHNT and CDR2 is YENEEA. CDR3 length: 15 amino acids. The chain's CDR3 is CASSLAERSHNEQFF. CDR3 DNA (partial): TGTGCCAGCAGCTTGGCGGAGCGCTCTCACAATGAG.

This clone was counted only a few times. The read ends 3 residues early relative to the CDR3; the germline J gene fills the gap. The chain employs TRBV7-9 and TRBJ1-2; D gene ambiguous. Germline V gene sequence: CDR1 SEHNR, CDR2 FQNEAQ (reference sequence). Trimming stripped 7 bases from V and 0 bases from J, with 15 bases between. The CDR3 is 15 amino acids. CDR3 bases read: TGTGCCAGCACCCCCGGCTTCGCGGCTAACTATGGC. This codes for CASTPGFAANYG. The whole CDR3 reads CASTPGFAANYGYTF.

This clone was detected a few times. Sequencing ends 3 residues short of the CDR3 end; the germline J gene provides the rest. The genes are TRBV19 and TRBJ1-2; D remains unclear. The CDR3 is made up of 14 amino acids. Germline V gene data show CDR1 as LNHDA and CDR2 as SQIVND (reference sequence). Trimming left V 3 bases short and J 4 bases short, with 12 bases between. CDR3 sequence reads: CASSIFQIGYGYTF. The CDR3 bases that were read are TGTGCCAGTAGTATCTTTCAAATCGGCTATGGC.

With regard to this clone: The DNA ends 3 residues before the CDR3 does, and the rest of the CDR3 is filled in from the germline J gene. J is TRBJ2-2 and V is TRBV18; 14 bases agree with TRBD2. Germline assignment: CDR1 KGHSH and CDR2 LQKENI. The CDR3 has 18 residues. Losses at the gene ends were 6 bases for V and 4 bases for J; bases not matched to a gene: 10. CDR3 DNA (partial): TGTGCCAGCTCGCCGGGACTAGCGGGAGTCGCGAGCACCGGGGAG. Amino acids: CASSPGLAGVASTGE. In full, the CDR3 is CASSPGLAGVASTGELFF.

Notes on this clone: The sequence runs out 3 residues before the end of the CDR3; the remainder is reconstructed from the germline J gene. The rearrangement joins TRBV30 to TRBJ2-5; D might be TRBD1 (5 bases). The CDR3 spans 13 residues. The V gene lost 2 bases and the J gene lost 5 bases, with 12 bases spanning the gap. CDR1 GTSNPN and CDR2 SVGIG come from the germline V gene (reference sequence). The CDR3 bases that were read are TGTGCCTGGAGTCCCAGGGTCCTCGAGACC. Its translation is CAWSPRVLET. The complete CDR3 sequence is CAWSPRVLETQYF.

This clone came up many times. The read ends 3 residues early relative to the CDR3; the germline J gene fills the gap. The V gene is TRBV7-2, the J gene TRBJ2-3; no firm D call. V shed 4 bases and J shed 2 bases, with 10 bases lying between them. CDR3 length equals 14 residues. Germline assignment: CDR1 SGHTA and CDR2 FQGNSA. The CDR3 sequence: CASSSSSYTDTQYF. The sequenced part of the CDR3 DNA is TGTGCCAGCAGCTCTAGTAGTTACACAGATACG.

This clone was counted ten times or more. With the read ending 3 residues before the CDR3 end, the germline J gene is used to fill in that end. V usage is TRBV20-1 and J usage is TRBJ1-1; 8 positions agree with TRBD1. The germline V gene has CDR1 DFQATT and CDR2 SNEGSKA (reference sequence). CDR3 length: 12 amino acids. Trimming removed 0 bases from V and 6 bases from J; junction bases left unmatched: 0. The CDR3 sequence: CSARDRGPEAFF. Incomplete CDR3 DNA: TGCAGTGCTAGAGACAGGGGGCCTGAA.

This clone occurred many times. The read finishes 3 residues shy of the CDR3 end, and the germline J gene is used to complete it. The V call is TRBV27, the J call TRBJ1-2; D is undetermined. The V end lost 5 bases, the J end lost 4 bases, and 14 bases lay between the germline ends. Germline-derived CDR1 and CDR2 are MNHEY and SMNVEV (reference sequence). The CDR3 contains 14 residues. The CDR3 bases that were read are TGTGCCAGCAGTGCAAGACGGGGAGGCTATGGC. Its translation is CASSARRGGYG. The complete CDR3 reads CASSARRGGYGYTF.

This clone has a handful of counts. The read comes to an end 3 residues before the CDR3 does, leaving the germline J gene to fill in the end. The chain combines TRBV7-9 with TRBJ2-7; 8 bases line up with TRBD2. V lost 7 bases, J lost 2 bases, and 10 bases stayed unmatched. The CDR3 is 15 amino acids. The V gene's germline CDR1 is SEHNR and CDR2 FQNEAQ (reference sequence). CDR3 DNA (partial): TGTGCCAGCACCCCTGGGGATAGCGGGACCTACGAG. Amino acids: CASTPGDSGTYE. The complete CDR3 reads CASTPGDSGTYEQYF.

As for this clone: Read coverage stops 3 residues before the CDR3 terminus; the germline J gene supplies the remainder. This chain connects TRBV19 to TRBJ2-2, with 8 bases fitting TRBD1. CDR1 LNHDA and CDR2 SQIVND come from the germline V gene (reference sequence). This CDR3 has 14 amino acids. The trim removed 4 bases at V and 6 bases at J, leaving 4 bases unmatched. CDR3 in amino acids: CASSNRGIAGELFF. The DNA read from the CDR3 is TGTGCCAGTAGTAACAGGGGGATCGCCGGGGAG.

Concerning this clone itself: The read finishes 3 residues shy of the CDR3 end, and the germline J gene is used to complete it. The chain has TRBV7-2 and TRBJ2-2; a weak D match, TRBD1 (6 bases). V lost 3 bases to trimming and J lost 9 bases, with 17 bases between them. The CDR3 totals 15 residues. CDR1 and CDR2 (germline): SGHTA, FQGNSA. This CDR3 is CASSFRSQGPRELFF. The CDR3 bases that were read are TGTGCCAGCAGCTTCCGTTCCCAGGGGCCAAGGGAG.

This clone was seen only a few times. The CDR3 DNA, read in part, is TGTGCCAGCAGCCCAGCGGGAGGGTACTCCTACGAG. This encodes CASSPAGGYSYE. The full CDR3 is CASSPAGGYSYEQYF. The chain carries TRBV7-6 and TRBJ2-7, with 10 bases identical to TRBD2. The CDR3 end lies 3 residues beyond the end of the read and is filled in from the germline J gene. Germline lookup yields CDR1 SGHVS and CDR2 FNYEAQ. V was clipped by 5 bases and J by 0 bases; unmatched bases: 4. The length of the CDR3 is 15 residues.

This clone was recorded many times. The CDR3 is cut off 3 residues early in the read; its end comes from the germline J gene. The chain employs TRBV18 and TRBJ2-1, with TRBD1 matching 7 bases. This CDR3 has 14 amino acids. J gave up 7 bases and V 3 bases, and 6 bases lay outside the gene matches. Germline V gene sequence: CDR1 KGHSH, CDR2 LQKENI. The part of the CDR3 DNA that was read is TGTGCCAGCTCACCCGGGACAGATTCTAATGAG. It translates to CASSPGTDSNE. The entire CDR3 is CASSPGTDSNEQFF.

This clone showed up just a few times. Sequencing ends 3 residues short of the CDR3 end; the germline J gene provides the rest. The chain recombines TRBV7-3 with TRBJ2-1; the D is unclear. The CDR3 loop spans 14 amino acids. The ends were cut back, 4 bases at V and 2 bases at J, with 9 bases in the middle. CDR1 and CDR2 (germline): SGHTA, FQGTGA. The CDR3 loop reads CASSSLPPYNEQFF. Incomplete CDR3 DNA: TGTGCCAGCAGCTCCCTCCCTCCCTACAATGAG. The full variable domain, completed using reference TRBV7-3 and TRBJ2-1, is GAGVSQTPSNKVTEKGKYVELRCDPISGHTALYWYRQSLGQGPEFLIYFQGTGAADDSGLPNDRFFAVRPEGSVSTLKIQRTERGDSAVYLCASSSLPPYNEQFFGPGTRLTVL.

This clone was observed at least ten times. CDR3 DNA, as far as it was read: TGTGCCAGCAGCCCTTCGGGGTCGGGCTCCTACGAG. Amino acid sequence: CASSPSGSGSYE. The complete CDR3 sequence is CASSPSGSGSYEQYF. The chain uses TRBV5-4 and TRBJ2-7; possibly TRBD2 for D (5 bases). The read halts 3 residues ahead of the CDR3 end, with the missing end drawn from the germline J gene. Germline V gene lookup returns CDR1 SGHNT and CDR2 YYREEE (reference sequence). The length of the CDR3 is 15 residues. V shed 4 bases and J shed 0 bases, with 14 bases lying between them.

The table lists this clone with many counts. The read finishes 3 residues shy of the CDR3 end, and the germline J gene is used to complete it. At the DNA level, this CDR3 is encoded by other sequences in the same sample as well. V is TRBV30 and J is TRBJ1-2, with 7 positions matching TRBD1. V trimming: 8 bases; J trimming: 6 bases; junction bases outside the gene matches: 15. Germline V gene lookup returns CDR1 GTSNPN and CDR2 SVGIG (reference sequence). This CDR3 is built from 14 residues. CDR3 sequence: CARSRGDPLDGYTF. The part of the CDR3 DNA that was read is TGTGCCAGATCCAGGGGGGACCCTTTGGATGGC.

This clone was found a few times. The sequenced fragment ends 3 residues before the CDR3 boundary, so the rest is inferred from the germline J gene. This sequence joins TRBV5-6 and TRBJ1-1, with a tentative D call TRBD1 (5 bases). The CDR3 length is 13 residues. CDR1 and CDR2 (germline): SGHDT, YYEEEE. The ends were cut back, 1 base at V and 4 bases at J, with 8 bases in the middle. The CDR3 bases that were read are TGTGCCAGCAGCTTGTCGGGGGGCACTGAA. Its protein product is CASSLSGGTE. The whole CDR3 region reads CASSLSGGTEAFF. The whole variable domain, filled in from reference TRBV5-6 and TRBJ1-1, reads DAGVTQSPTHLIKTRGQQVTLRCSPKSGHDTVSWYQQALGQGPQFIFQYYEEEERQRGNFPDRFSGHQFPNYSSELNVNALLLGDSALYLCASSLSGGTEAFFGQGTRLTVV.

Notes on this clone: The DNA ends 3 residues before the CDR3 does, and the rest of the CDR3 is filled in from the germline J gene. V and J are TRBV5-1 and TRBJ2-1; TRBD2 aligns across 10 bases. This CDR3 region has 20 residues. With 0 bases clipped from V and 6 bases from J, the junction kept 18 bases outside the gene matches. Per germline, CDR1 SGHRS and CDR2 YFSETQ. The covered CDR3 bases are TGCGCCAGCAGCTTGGTATCCGCTAGCGGGAGTCGACGTAGTGGCAATGAG. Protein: CASSLVSASGSRRSGNE. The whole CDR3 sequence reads CASSLVSASGSRRSGNEQFF.

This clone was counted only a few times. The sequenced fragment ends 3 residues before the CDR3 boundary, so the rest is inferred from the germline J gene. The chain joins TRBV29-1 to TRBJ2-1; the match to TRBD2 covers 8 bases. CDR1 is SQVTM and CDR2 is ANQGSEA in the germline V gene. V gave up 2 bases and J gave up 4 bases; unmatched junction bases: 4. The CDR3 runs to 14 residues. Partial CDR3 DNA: TGCAGCGTTGAAACGGGACTAGGGTACAATGAG. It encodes CSVETGLGYNE. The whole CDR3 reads CSVETGLGYNEQFF.

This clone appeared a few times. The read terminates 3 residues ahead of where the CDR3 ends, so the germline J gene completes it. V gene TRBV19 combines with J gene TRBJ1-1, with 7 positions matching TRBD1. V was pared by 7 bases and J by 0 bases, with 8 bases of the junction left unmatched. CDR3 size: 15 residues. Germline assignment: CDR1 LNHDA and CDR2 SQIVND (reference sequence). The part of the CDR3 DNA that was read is TGTGCCAGTAAATGGCAGGGGGTAGTGAACACTGAA. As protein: CASKWQGVVNTE. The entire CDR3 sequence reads CASKWQGVVNTEAFF. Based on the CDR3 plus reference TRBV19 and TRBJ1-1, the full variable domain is DGGITQSPKYLFRKEGQNVTLSCEQNLNHDAMYWYRQDPGQGLRLIYYSQIVNDFQKGDIAEGYSVSREKKESFPLTVTSAQKNPTAFYLCASKWQGVVNTEAFFGQGTRLTVV.

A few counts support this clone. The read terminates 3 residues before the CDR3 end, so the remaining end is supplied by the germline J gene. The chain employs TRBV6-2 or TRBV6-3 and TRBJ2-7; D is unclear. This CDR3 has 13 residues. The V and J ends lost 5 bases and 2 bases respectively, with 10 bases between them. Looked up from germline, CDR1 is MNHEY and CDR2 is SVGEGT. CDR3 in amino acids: CASSHPQAYEQYF. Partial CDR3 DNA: TGTGCCAGCAGTCACCCACAAGCCTACGAG.

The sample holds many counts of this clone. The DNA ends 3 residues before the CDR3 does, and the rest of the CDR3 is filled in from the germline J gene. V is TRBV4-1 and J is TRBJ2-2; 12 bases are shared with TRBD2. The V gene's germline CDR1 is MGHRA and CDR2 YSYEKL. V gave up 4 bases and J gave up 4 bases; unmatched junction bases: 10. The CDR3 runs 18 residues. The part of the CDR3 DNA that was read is TGCGCCAGCAGCCGGCCGCTAGCGGGAGGGGCGGGCACCGGGGAG. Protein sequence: CASSRPLAGGAGTGE. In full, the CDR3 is CASSRPLAGGAGTGELFF.

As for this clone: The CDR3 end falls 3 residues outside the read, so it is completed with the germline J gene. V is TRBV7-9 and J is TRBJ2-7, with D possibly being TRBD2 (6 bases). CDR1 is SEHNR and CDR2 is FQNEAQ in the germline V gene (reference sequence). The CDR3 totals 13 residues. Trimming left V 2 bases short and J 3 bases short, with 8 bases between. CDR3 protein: CASSLRGLYEQYF. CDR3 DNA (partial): TGTGCCAGCAGCTTAAGGGGACTCTACGAG.

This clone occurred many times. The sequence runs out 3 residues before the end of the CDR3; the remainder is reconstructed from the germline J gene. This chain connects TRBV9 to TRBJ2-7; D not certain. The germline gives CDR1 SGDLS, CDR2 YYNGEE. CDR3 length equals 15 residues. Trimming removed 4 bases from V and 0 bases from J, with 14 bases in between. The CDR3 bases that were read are TGTGCCAGCAGCCCTTCCTTAGTTAGCTCCTACGAG. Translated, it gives CASSPSLVSSYE. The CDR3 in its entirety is CASSPSLVSSYEQYF. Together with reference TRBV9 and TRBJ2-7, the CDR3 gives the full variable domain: DSGVTQTPKHLITATGQRVTLRCSPRSGDLSVYWYQQSLDQGLQFLIQYYNGEERAKGNILERFSAQQFPDLHSELNLSSLELGDSALYFCASSPSLVSSYEQYFGPGTRLTVT.

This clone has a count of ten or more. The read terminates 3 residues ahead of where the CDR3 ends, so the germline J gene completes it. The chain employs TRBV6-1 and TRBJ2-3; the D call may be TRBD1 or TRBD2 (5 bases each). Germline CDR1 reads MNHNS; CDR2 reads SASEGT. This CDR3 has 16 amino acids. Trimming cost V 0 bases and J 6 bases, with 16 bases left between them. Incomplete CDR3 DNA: TGTGCCAGCAGTGAAGCGAGGGGCCGGGTATTGGATACG. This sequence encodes CASSEARGRVLDT. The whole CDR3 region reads CASSEARGRVLDTQYF.

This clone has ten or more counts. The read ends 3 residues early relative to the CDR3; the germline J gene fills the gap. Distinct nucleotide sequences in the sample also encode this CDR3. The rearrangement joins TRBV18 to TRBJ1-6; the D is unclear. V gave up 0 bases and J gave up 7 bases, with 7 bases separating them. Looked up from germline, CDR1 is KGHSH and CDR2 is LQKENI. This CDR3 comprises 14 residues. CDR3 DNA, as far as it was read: TGTGCCAGCTCACCACCACAGCCCAATTCACCC. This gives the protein CASSPPQPNSP. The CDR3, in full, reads CASSPPQPNSPLHF.

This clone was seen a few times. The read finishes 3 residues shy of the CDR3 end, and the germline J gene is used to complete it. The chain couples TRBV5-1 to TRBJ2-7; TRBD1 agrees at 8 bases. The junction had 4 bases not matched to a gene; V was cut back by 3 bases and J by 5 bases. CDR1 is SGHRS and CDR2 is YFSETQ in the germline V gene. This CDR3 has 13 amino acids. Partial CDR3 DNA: TGCGCCAGCAGCTGGACAGGGAGCAACGAG. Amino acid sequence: CASSWTGSNE. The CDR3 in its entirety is CASSWTGSNEQYF.

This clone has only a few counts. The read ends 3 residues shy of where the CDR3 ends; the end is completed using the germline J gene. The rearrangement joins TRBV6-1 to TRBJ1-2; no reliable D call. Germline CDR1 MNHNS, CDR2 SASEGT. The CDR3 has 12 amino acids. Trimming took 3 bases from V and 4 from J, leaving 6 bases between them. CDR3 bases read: TGTGCCAGCAGTGATCCGGGCTATGGC. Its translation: CASSDPGYG. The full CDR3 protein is CASSDPGYGYTF.

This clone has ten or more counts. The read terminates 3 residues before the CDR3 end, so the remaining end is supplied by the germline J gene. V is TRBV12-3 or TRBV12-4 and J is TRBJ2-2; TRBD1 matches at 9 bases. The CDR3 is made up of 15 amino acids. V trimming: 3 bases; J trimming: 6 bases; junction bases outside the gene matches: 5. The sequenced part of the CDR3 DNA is TGTGCCAGCAGTTTCGGGGACAGGGTCTCCGGGGAG. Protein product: CASSFGDRVSGE. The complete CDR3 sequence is CASSFGDRVSGELFF.

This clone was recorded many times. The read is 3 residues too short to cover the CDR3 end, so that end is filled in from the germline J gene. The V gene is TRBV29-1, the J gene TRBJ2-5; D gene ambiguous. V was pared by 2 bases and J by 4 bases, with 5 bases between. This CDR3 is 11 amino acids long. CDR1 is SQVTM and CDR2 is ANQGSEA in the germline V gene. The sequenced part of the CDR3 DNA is TGCAGCGTTGAAAGGTTAGAGACC. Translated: CSVERLET. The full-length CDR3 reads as CSVERLETQYF.

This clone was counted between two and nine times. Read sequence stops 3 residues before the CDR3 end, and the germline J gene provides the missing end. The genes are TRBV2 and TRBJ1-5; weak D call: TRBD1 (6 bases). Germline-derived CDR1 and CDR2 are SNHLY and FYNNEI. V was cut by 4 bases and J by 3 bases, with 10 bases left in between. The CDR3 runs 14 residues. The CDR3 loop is CASSGLGANQPQHF. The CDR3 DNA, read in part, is TGTGCCAGCAGTGGATTGGGGGCCAATCAGCCC.

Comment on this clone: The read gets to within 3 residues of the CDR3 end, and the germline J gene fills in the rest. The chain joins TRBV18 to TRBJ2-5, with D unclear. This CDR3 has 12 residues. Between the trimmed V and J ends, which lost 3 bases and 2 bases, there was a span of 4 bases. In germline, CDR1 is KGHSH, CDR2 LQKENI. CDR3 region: CASSPVQETQYF. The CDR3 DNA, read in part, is TGTGCCAGCTCACCCGTACAAGAGACC.